This T cell receptor beta chain was obtained from a study of CD8 T cells in Susac syndrome. An input of roughly 0.5 to 1 ug of RNA was subjected to reverse transcription using random hexamers. TCR beta CDR3 was amplified by immunoSEQ multiplex PCR. This amplification extended across 54 Vbeta and 13 Jbeta segments. TCRdb reprocessed the immunoSEQ multiplex PCR reads with MiXCR, giving one entry per CDR3 protein. The data contain around 190,000 distinct CDR3 sequences, roughly 92% of them singletons. J was trimmed by 9 bases and V by 4 bases; bases with no gene match: 18. The germline V gene encodes CDR1 SGHNT and CDR2 YYREEE (reference sequence). The length of the CDR3 is 17 residues. As judged by recently defined diagnostic criteria, patients with Susac syndrome had definite or probable disease.

This TCR came from a human donor with Susac syndrome. The chain has TRBV5-4 and TRBJ2-5; 10 positions match TRBD1. Material: CD4+ T cells from PBMCs. The CDR3 sequence is CASSARHSGTGVEAQYF. The DNA for the CDR3 is TGTGCCAGCAGCGCCCGGCACTCCGGGACAGGGGTTGAGGCCCAGTACTTC.